Each of the 17 T cell receptor beta chains below was sequenced from the same sample in a study of T-cell memory formation after mild COVID-19. TCRdb called the 5' RACE reads again in MiXCR, with one record for every CDR3 protein. The top ten clones hold about 12% of a sample with about half a million distinct CDR3 sequences, 15% to 20% of them seen once. Sequencing was performed on PBMCs or a T cell subset sorted from them (not recorded which). Receptors were obtained from an adult woman who had mild COVID-19 (a few samples of this study predate the infection). Cell type and time point are not known.

This clonotype showed up just a few times. This sequence joins TRBV12-3 or TRBV12-4 and TRBJ2-7; the match to TRBD1 covers 7 bases. This CDR3 spans 16 amino acids. The junction had 10 bases not matched to a gene; V was cut back by 5 bases and J by 0 bases. CDR3 DNA: TGTGCCAGCAGTCCAGGGCCGGGACAGTACTCCTACGAGCAGTACTTC. Residues: CASSPGPGQYSYEQYF.

This clonotype was recorded a few times. The V and J genes are TRBV20-1 and TRBJ2-3, with TRBD2 as a possible D gene (6 bases). Germline lookup yields CDR1 DFQATT and CDR2 SNEGSKA (reference sequence). With 5 bases removed from V and 5 bases from J, the gap between germline ends came to 17 bases. This CDR3 is 14 amino acids long. In DNA form, the CDR3 reads TGCAGTGCTGGCCGGGACTCCCGCGGAGATACGCAGTATTTT. Its translation: CSAGRDSRGDTQYF.

Comment on this clonotype: Sequence at one end of the junction differs from germline and may be a read error. V usage is TRBV6-2 or TRBV6-3 and J usage is TRBJ1-5; TRBD1 agrees at 9 bases. The germline CDR1 and CDR2 sequences are MNHEY and SVGEGT. The CDR3 is 16 amino acids. This CDR3 reads CASSYGGTGFNQHQHF. CDR3 bases: TGTGCCAGCAGTTACGGCGGGACAGGGTTTAATCAGCACCAGCATTTT.

The rearrangement links TRBV11-2 to TRBJ2-7; 10 nucleotides line up with TRBD1. J gave up 4 bases and V 5 bases, and 14 bases lay outside the gene matches. This CDR3 spans 17 amino acids. The germline V gene has CDR1 SGHAT and CDR2 FQNNGV. This CDR3 reads CASSVLIGQGGIYEQYF. The CDR3 DNA reads TGTGCCAGCAGCGTGCTAATCGGACAGGGGGGAATTTACGAGCAGTACTTC.

V and J are TRBV15 and TRBJ1-2; D gene ambiguous. The germline CDR1 and CDR2 sequences are LNHNV and YYDKDF (reference sequence). The CDR3 is 13 amino acids. The ends were cut back, 4 bases at V and 2 bases at J, with 8 bases in the middle. DNA of the CDR3: TGTGCCACCAGCAATGGCGGAAACTATGGCTACACCTTC. It is translated as CATSNGGNYGYTF.

This clonotype appeared many times. At one of its ends the junction is not consistent with the germline gene, which may arise from a read error. The V gene is TRBV3-1, the J gene TRBJ2-5; no firm D call. Germline V gene lookup returns CDR1 LGHDT and CDR2 YNNKEL (reference sequence). This CDR3 has 12 residues. CDR3 coding DNA: TGCGCCAGCAGCCAAGTACAAGAGACCCAGTACTTC. Translation gives CASSQVQETQYF.

J is TRBJ1-1 and V is TRBV4-2, with 7 bases identical to TRBD1. V gave up 3 bases and J gave up 4 bases; unmatched junction bases: 8. Germline V gives CDR1 LGHNA, CDR2 YNFKEQ. CDR3 length: 15 residues. For the CDR3, the DNA is TGTGCCAGCAGCCAGGTGAACAGGGGATCCACTGAAGCTTTCTTT. As protein: CASSQVNRGSTEAFF.

This clonotype has just one count. The chain uses TRBV7-2 and TRBJ2-5; 10 bases map to TRBD1. CDR3 size: 17 residues. The germline V gene encodes CDR1 SGHTA and CDR2 FQGNSA. V gave up 0 bases and J gave up 2 bases; unmatched junction bases: 6. CDR3 coding DNA: TGTGCCAGCAGCTTAGCTCGGACAGGGGGGGGTCAAGAGACCCAGTACTTC. Protein product: CASSLARTGGGQETQYF.

This chain connects TRBV4-1 to TRBJ1-3, with a possible D match to TRBD1 (5 bases). The CDR3 covers 16 residues. In germline, CDR1 is MGHRA, CDR2 YSYEKL. V lost 0 bases, J lost 1 base, and 10 bases lay in between. CDR3 nucleotides: TGCGCCAGCAGCCAAGAGGGCCCAGGGTCTGGAAACACCATATATTTT. This codes for CASSQEGPGSGNTIYF.

This clonotype was picked up a small number of times. The rearrangement joins TRBV5-6 to TRBJ2-2, with no clear D. The CDR3 extends over 16 amino acids. Germline values: CDR1 SGHDT, CDR2 YYEEEE. V was cut by 3 bases and J by 4 bases, with 16 bases left in between. CDR3: CASSSAPPAGTGELFF. In DNA form, the CDR3 reads TGTGCCAGCAGCTCCGCCCCACCAGCTGGCACCGGGGAGCTGTTTTTT.

This clonotype was detected only a few times. The V call is TRBV11-2, the J call TRBJ2-1, with 11 bases identical to TRBD2. V trimming: 2 bases; J trimming: 6 bases; junction bases outside the gene matches: 15. The CDR3 is made up of 19 amino acids. Germline lookup yields CDR1 SGHAT and CDR2 FQNNGV. The CDR3 reads CASSLKDGLAGKVSNEQFF. As DNA, the CDR3 is TGTGCCAGCAGCTTAAAGGATGGACTAGCGGGTAAAGTAAGCAATGAGCAGTTCTTC.

The V call is TRBV29-1, the J call TRBJ2-7, with TRBD2 matching over 11 bases. V shed 3 bases and J 3 bases; nucleotides not matched to a gene: 4. From germline, CDR1 is SQVTM and CDR2 ANQGSEA. The CDR3 has 14 residues. The CDR3 here is CSVEVAGGDYEQYF. For the CDR3, the DNA is TGCAGCGTTGAGGTAGCGGGGGGGGACTACGAGCAGTACTTC.

This clonotype was seen only a few times. The V gene is TRBV29-1, the J gene TRBJ2-7, with 7 positions matching TRBD2. V lost 0 bases, J lost 0 bases, and 8 bases stayed unmatched. Germline V CDR1 and CDR2: SQVTM, ANQGSEA. This CDR3 has 16 amino acids. The chain's CDR3 is CSVEDWASGHSYEQYF. In DNA form, the CDR3 reads TGCAGCGTTGAAGATTGGGCTAGCGGTCACTCCTACGAGCAGTACTTC.

This clonotype was seen a few times. The genes are TRBV20-1 and TRBJ2-3, with 7 nucleotides matching TRBD2. The CDR3 is 15 amino acids. V was clipped by 1 base and J by 0 bases; unmatched bases: 4. Per germline, CDR1 DFQATT and CDR2 SNEGSKA (reference sequence). In DNA, the CDR3 is TGCAGTGCTAGAGTGTCTAGCGGTAGCACAGATACGCAGTATTTT. It specifies CSARVSSGSTDTQYF.

Only a few counts were recorded for this clonotype. J is TRBJ1-5 and V is TRBV12-3 or TRBV12-4; 7 bases fit TRBD1. Trimming cost V 6 bases and J 7 bases; bases outside gene matches: 12. CDR3 length: 15 residues. CDR3 amino acids: CASRPNRGLGQPQHF. In nucleotides, the CDR3 is TGTGCCAGCAGACCAAACAGGGGATTGGGCCAGCCCCAGCATTTT.

The CDR3 DNA reads as TGTGCCAGCAGTTACTCGGGACTAGCGGGAGGAGAGCAGTTCTTC. This translates into CASSYSGLAGGEQFF. The rearrangement joins TRBV6-6 to TRBJ2-1, with TRBD2 identical over 15 bases. CDR3 length equals 15 residues. Germline V lookup: CDR1 MNHNY, CDR2 SVGAGI (reference sequence). V gave up 0 bases and J gave up 10 bases; unmatched junction bases: 1.

The chain couples TRBV19 to TRBJ2-2; TRBD1 matches 12 bases. Per germline, CDR1 LNHDA and CDR2 SQIVND (reference sequence). The CDR3 is made up of 14 amino acids. J lost 7 bases, V lost 6 bases, and 3 bases had no gene match. In nucleotides, the CDR3 is TGTGCCAGTAGGGGGACAGGGGGCATCGGGGAGCTGTTTTTT. It specifies CASRGTGGIGELFF.